The 10 T cell receptor beta chains in this list originate from one sample, sequenced in a study of blood T cell repertoires in COVID-19. TCRdb's table, derived via immunoSEQ multiplex PCR, lists solely in-frame clones and lacks some. The top ten clones hold roughly 4.9% of a sample with 200,000 to 250,000 clones, 82% of them seen once. The sequencing input was peripheral blood. The receptor set was obtained from a woman at least 80 years old with active or convalescent COVID-19.

The rearrangement links TRBV4-1 to TRBJ1-1; 9 bases are shared with TRBD1. Germline V gives CDR1 MGHRA, CDR2 YSYEKL. The CDR3 has 16 amino acids. The V gene end was trimmed by 0 bases and the J gene end by 8 bases; junction bases not matched to a gene: 10. The CDR3 DNA follows: TGCGCCAGCAGCCAAGATCCTCCGGGACAGGGCCGGGAAGCTTTCTTT. Its translation: CASSQDPPGQGREAFF.

V is TRBV28 and J is TRBJ2-1; D perhaps matches TRBD1 (6 bases). This CDR3 has 14 residues. V lost 3 bases, J lost 12 bases, and 18 bases lay in between. CDR1 is MDHEN, CDR2 SYDVKM, per germline. The CDR3 coding sequence is TGTGCCAGCAGTTTCCCCCCGAAACAGGGCCGGCAGTTCTTC. Its translation: CASSFPPKQGRQFF.

V gene TRBV11-2 combines with J gene TRBJ1-3, with 9 bases matching TRBD1. This CDR3 is 16 amino acids long. Per the germline V gene, CDR1 is SGHAT and CDR2 is FQNNGV. V shed 5 bases, J shed 1 base, and the junction held 6 bases outside the gene matches. DNA for the CDR3: TGTGCCAGCAGCCAATTCGGGACAGGGTCTGGAAACACCATATATTTT. Translated, it gives CASSQFGTGSGNTIYF.

The rearrangement joins TRBV28 to TRBJ2-7, with D hard to call. In germline, CDR1 is MDHEN, CDR2 SYDVKM. Between the trimmed V and J ends, which lost 5 bases and 5 bases, there was a span of 10 bases. CDR3 length: 12 residues. Here the CDR3 reads CASSNSVNEQYF. For the CDR3, the DNA is TGTGCCAGCAGTAACAGTGTTAACGAGCAGTACTTC.

The chain carries TRBV10-3 and TRBJ2-3; the match to TRBD2 covers 12 bases. The germline CDR1 and CDR2 sequences are ENHRY and SYGVKD. V lost 3 bases to trimming and J lost 4 bases; unmatched junction nucleotides: 8. The CDR3 is 17 amino acids. In DNA, the CDR3 is TGTGCCATCAGTGATCAAGTGCTAGCGGGGGGGTCAGATACGCAGTATTTT. Amino acids: CAISDQVLAGGSDTQYF.

The chain uses TRBV27 and TRBJ2-7, with TRBD1 identical over 9 bases. Germline-derived CDR1 and CDR2 are MNHEY and SMNVEV (reference sequence). V was pared by 9 bases and J by 4 bases, with 4 bases of the junction left unmatched. The CDR3 extends over 12 amino acids. The CDR3 loop is CASTGGGYEQYF. The CDR3 coding sequence is TGTGCCAGTACAGGGGGCGGTTACGAGCAGTACTTC.

The chain joins TRBV6-1 to TRBJ1-1, with D unclear. V lost 2 bases and J 0 bases, leaving 4 bases between the germline ends. Germline-derived CDR1 and CDR2 are MNHNS and SASEGT. The CDR3 extends over 13 amino acids. CDR3 in amino acids: CASSETVNTEAFF. The CDR3 coding sequence is TGTGCCAGCAGTGAAACAGTGAACACTGAAGCTTTCTTT.

J is TRBJ2-1 and V is TRBV6-1; 8 bases agree with TRBD2. Germline assignment: CDR1 MNHNS and CDR2 SASEGT. V was pared by 5 bases and J by 4 bases, with 7 bases of the junction left unmatched. The CDR3 contains 15 residues. The CDR3 spells CASSFTRGEYNEQFF. For the CDR3, the DNA is TGTGCCAGCAGTTTTACGCGGGGGGAGTACAATGAGCAGTTCTTC.

The chain recombines TRBV29-1 with TRBJ1-2; D is ambiguous. This CDR3 comprises 11 residues. Germline V gene data show CDR1 as SQVTM and CDR2 as ANQGSEA. Trimming removed 4 bases at V and 4 bases at J, with 7 bases between. The CDR3 DNA reads TGCAGCGTTGTGGCTGGCTATGGCTACACCTTC. It is translated as CSVVAGYGYTF.

The chain combines TRBV9 with TRBJ2-7, with 7 positions matching TRBD1. CDR1 and CDR2 (germline): SGDLS, YYNGEE. This CDR3 spans 16 amino acids. Trimming cost V 3 bases and J 2 bases; bases outside gene matches: 11. CDR3 amino acids: CASSGDPTGLTYEQYF. In DNA, the CDR3 is TGTGCCAGCAGCGGAGACCCGACAGGGTTAACCTACGAGCAGTACTTC.